The 16 T cell receptor delta chains listed next were all sequenced from one sample in a study of gamma-delta chains in newborns, infants, children. TCRdb redid the clone calls on the reads with CATT. The table has around 2,800 delta-chain clones, over 2% seen once. The sample consisted of blood. The receptors stem from a child who was a newborn, infant or young child, either healthy, febrile or measles-vaccinated (not recorded which).

This clone was found a few times. This may be a read error: a much more frequent sequence differs by one nucleotide. This same CDR3 is encoded by further DNA sequences in the sample. The chain combines TRDV2 with TRDJ1, with 9 bases fitting TRDD3. Unmatched junction bases numbered 17, after V lost 3 bases and J lost 4 bases. The CDR3 spans 18 residues. Germline V lookup: CDR1 GEAIGNYY, CDR2 EKD. The CDR3 sequence: CACDGINTGGYRNDKLIF. The CDR3 DNA is TGTGCCTGTGACGGGATCAATACGGGGGGATACCGAAACGATAAACTCATCTTT.

This clone has a handful of counts. The chain couples TRDV2 to TRDJ3; 13 bases map to TRDD3. The CDR3 is 24 amino acids. The ends lost 0 bases at V and 2 bases at J; junction bases unmatched: 18. CDR1 and CDR2 (germline): GEAIGNYY, EKD. The CDR3 loop is CACDTVILLTGGYGSTWDTRQMFF. DNA of the CDR3: TGTGCCTGTGACACCGTGATTCTTCTTACTGGGGGATACGGGAGCACCTGGGACACCCGACAGATGTTTTTC.

In regard to this clone: It may be a read error: a sequence one base away is much more abundant. This chain joins TRDV2 and TRDJ1; 7 bases match TRDD3. This CDR3 is built from 16 residues. V trimming: 3 bases; J trimming: 4 bases; junction bases outside the gene matches: 13. CDR1 GEAIGNYY and CDR2 EKD come from the germline V gene. DNA of the CDR3: TGTGCCTGTGACTATGTACTGGGGTATCGGATCGATAAACTCATCTTT. Encoded protein: CACDYVLGYRIDKLIF.

By sample fraction, this clone is large. This specimen includes other DNA sequences encoding the same CDR3. The genes are TRDV2 and TRDJ1; tentatively, D is TRDD3 (5 bases). The CDR3 has 18 residues. Germline CDR1 reads GEAIGNYY; CDR2 reads EKD. The V end lost 3 bases, the J end lost 0 bases, and 22 bases lay between the germline ends. CDR3 nucleotide sequence: TGTGCCTGTGACCAGTTGGGGTCAACCAAAGGGTACACCGATAAACTCATCTTT. Protein product: CACDQLGSTKGYTDKLIF.

This clone was found a few times. Since a much larger clone is just one base distant, this may be a read error. V and J are TRDV2 and TRDJ3; TRDD3 matches 9 bases. The CDR3 is made up of 17 amino acids. Germline V gene lookup returns CDR1 GEAIGNYY and CDR2 EKD. Trimming at V came to 5 bases and at J to 1 base, leaving 5 bases not matched to a gene. The CDR3 reads CACGTTGGSWDTRQMFF. For the CDR3, the DNA is TGTGCCTGTGGCACTACTGGGGGATCCTGGGACACCCGACAGATGTTTTTC.

This clone is medium-sized within its sample. The genes are TRDV2 and TRDJ1; TRDD3 matches 8 bases. Germline V CDR1 and CDR2: GEAIGNYY, EKD. There are 15 residues in the CDR3. Trimming removed 3 bases from V and 0 bases from J; junction bases left unmatched: 5. CDR3: CACDRLLGDTDKLIF. CDR3 nucleotides: TGTGCCTGTGACCGTTTACTGGGGGACACCGATAAACTCATCTTT.

In regard to this clone: Just one base apart from a much larger clone, this may be a read error. The chain carries TRDV2 and TRDJ1; tentative D call: TRDD3 (6 bases). The CDR3 sequence is 18 residues long. The germline gives CDR1 GEAIGNYY, CDR2 EKD. Trimming removed 1 base from V and 0 bases from J, with 20 bases in between. CDR3 nucleotides: TGTGCCTGTGACACACTACCGGGGGACGATTCGTACACCGATAAACTCATCTTT. Its protein product is CACDTLPGDDSYTDKLIF.

This clone was detected a few times. This may be a read error, as it is one base from a much larger clone. The identical CDR3 is also encoded by other nucleotide sequences in the sample. The chain recombines TRDV2 with TRDJ1, with TRDD3 matching over 7 bases. Germline-derived CDR1 and CDR2 are GEAIGNYY and EKD. This CDR3 region has 16 residues. In nucleotides, the CDR3 is TGCGCCTGTGACGGACCACTGGGGACAAATTCAAATAAACTCATCTTT. It yields the protein CACDGPLGTNSNKLIF.

With respect to this clone: This may arise from a read error, as a much more abundant clone is one base away. This same CDR3 is encoded by further DNA sequences in the sample. The chain combines TRDV2 with TRDJ3; 8 nucleotides agree with TRDD3. V was clipped by 0 bases and J by 0 bases; unmatched bases: 6. The CDR3 covers 19 residues. The V gene's germline CDR1 is GEAIGNYY and CDR2 EKD. CDR3 coding DNA: TGTGCCTGTGACACCGTGGGGATACTGAGCTCCTGGGACACCCGACAGATGTTTTTC. It translates to CACDTVGILSSWDTRQMFF.

Only a few counts were recorded for this clone. Germline and junction disagree at one end, which may indicate a read error. CDR3 coding DNA: TGTGCCTGTGGCACCGGGAATCTACTCGGGGGTCGGGGGCGGAACACCGATAAACTCATCTTT. It translates to CACGTGNLLGGRGRNTDKLIF. The chain links TRDV2 to TRDJ1; D is possibly TRDD3 (5 bases). The V gene's germline CDR1 is GEAIGNYY and CDR2 EKD. This CDR3 region has 21 residues.

The table lists this clone with a few counts. V gene TRDV2 combines with J gene TRDJ3; 8 positions match TRDD3. Germline V gene lookup returns CDR1 GEAIGNYY and CDR2 EKD. CDR3 length: 20 amino acids. The V and J ends lost 1 base and 0 bases, in that order; junction bases with no gene match: 10. The CDR3 DNA follows: TGTGCCTGTGACACGCTTACTGGGGGTACAAGCTCCTGGGACACCCGACAGATGTTTTTC. It encodes CACDTLTGGTSSWDTRQMFF.

As to this clone: Possible read error: a much larger clone is one base away. The CDR3, as DNA: TGTGCCTGTGGCCTCACTGGGGTAAGCTCCTGGGACACCCGACAGATGTTTTTC. Its protein product is CACGLTGVSSWDTRQMFF. The chain couples TRDV2 to TRDJ3; 7 nucleotides align to TRDD3. Assignment of the J gene here rests on matching the DNA to germline, because TCRdb gives none. The ends lost 5 bases at V and 0 bases at J; junction bases unmatched: 9. Looked up from germline, CDR1 is GEAIGNYY and CDR2 is EKD. CDR3 size: 18 residues.

The J gene is TRDJ1, the V gene TRDV2; D is uncertain. Germline lookup yields CDR1 GEAIGNYY and CDR2 EKD. The CDR3 consists of 17 residues. V was pared by 3 bases and J by 3 bases, with 22 bases between. The CDR3 DNA reads as TGTGCCTGTGACGCAGTACGTCCGGCTGGAGACCCCGATAAACTCATCTTT. Its protein product is CACDAVRPAGDPDKLIF.

This clone was seen only a few times. Given a much more abundant clone one base away, this may be a read error. This chain uses TRDV2 with TRDJ2; the match to TRDD3 covers 10 bases. There are 14 residues in the CDR3. The junction had 0 bases not matched to a gene; V was cut back by 1 base and J by 5 bases. Germline-derived CDR1 and CDR2 are GEAIGNYY and EKD. The CDR3 DNA is TGTGCCTGTGACACACTGGGGGATACAGCACAACTCTTCTTT. Its translation: CACDTLGDTAQLFF.

Remarks on this clone: The likely explanation is a read error, given a far larger clone one base away. This chain links TRDV2 with TRDJ1, with TRDD3 matching over 13 bases. The V gene's germline CDR1 is GEAIGNYY and CDR2 EKD. J gave up 4 bases and V 2 bases, and 12 bases lay outside the gene matches. The CDR3 is 18 residues long. This CDR3 reads CACDNVGTGGYGLDKLIF. The CDR3 nucleotides are TGTGCCTGTGACAACGTAGGTACTGGGGGATACGGACTCGATAAACTCATCTTT.

This clone was observed a handful of times. This sequence joins TRDV2 and TRDJ1, with 13 nucleotides matching TRDD3. Trimming took 1 base from V and 1 from J; bases not matched to a gene: 14. The CDR3 has 20 amino acids. The germline V gene encodes CDR1 GEAIGNYY and CDR2 EKD. The CDR3 loop reads CACDTVPTGGYGEATDKLIF. The CDR3 region has the DNA TGTGCCTGTGACACAGTGCCTACTGGGGGATACGGCGAGGCCACCGATAAACTCATCTTT.